The 17 T cell receptor beta chains reported below all come from one sample, sequenced in a study of T cell responses to AZD1222 COVID-19 vaccine. Profiled with immunoSEQ multiplex PCR; TCRdb holds only in-frame clones, not every one. This sample has 100,000 to 140,000 clones, with roughly 90% found just once. This material consisted of peripheral blood, taken on day 0 of AZD1222 vaccination. The receptors derive from an adult in good health.

The rearrangement joins TRBV20-1 to TRBJ2-3; 10 bases match TRBD2. This CDR3 is 16 amino acids long. With V trimmed by 6 bases and J by 0 bases, 9 bases remained unmatched. The germline V gene has CDR1 DFQATT and CDR2 SNEGSKA (reference sequence). The DNA for the CDR3 is TGCAGTGCGAGTGGGCAGACTAGCGGGAGCACAGATACGCAGTATTTT. Its translation is CSASGQTSGSTDTQYF.

The rearrangement uses TRBV21-1 and TRBJ2-6. TRBV21-1 corresponds to a pseudogene. The CDR3 runs 16 residues. The DNA for the CDR3 is TGTGCCAGCAGCAAGGGCGGTAGTTCTGGGGCCAACGTCCTGACTTTC. Translated, it gives CASSKGGSSGANVLTF.

The V gene is TRBV18, the J gene TRBJ2-1, with D unresolved. V was shortened by 2 bases and J by 6 bases, with 5 bases between the two germline ends. The CDR3 loop spans 12 amino acids. The V gene's germline CDR1 is KGHSH and CDR2 LQKENI. CDR3 in DNA: TGTGCCAGCTCACCAATCCGCAATGAGCAGTTCTTC. Translating gives CASSPIRNEQFF.

This chain connects TRBV15 to TRBJ2-7, with TRBD2 as a possible D gene (5 bases). The CDR3 is 15 residues long. Per germline, CDR1 LNHNV and CDR2 YYDKDF (reference sequence). V was clipped by 1 base and J by 7 bases, with 17 bases between them. CDR3 in amino acids: CATSRGRDPQREQYF. Written as DNA, the CDR3 is TGTGCCACCAGCAGAGGGCGAGACCCACAGCGGGAGCAGTACTTC.

This rearrangement joins TRBV7-9 to TRBJ2-1, with a weak D call TRBD2 (6 bases). From germline, CDR1 is SEHNR and CDR2 FQNEAQ (reference sequence). This CDR3 has 15 amino acids. Trimming took off 1 base at V and 4 bases at J, with 11 bases between the two ends. CDR3 nucleotide sequence: TGTGCCAGCAGCTTAGGTAGCGGAAATTACAATGAGCAGTTCTTC. It codes for CASSLGSGNYNEQFF.

The chain links TRBV28 to TRBJ1-3, with 7 bases fitting TRBD1. Germline lookup yields CDR1 MDHEN and CDR2 SYDVKM. The CDR3 runs 14 residues. J lost 2 bases, V lost 6 bases, and 4 bases had no gene match. The DNA for the CDR3 is TGTGCCAGCAGCCGTACAGGGGCTGGAAACACCATATATTTT. Translating gives CASSRTGAGNTIYF.

This sequence joins TRBV6-2 or TRBV6-3 and TRBJ1-5, with D perhaps matching TRBD1 (5 bases). V dropped 2 bases and J dropped 7 bases, with 12 bases sitting between them. The CDR3 length is 14 residues. The germline gives CDR1 MNHEY, CDR2 SVGEGT. CDR3 DNA sequence: TGTGCCAGCAGTTACGGACTAGGGGAGCAGCCCCAGCATTTT. It specifies CASSYGLGEQPQHF.

The chain uses TRBV5-1 and TRBJ1-2, with 7 positions matching TRBD1. Germline V gene lookup returns CDR1 SGHRS and CDR2 YFSETQ. V shed 0 bases and J 1 base; nucleotides not matched to a gene: 3. The CDR3 loop spans 15 amino acids. This chain's CDR3 is CASSLGGQNNYGYTF. CDR3 nucleotides: TGCGCCAGCAGCTTGGGGGGACAGAATAACTATGGCTACACCTTC.

J is TRBJ2-1 and V is TRBV27, with 8 bases identical to TRBD1. J lost 6 bases, V lost 10 bases, and 11 bases had no gene match. In germline, CDR1 is MNHEY, CDR2 SMNVEV (reference sequence). This CDR3 is built from 14 residues. The DNA for the CDR3 is TGTGCCACCATACAGGGGGGCGTTTTCAATGAGCAGTTCTTC. It translates to CATIQGGVFNEQFF.

The chain is built from TRBV4-1 and TRBJ1-3; no clear D gene. Germline loops: CDR1 MGHRA, CDR2 YSYEKL. The V end lost 0 bases, the J end lost 0 bases, and 18 bases lay between the germline ends. The CDR3 loop spans 19 amino acids. CDR3 bases: TGCGCCAGCAGCCAAGAAGACCTAGCCACAGCTAGCTCTGGAAACACCATATATTTT. This encodes CASSQEDLATASSGNTIYF.

This clone was recorded once. The gene calls are TRBV4-3 and TRBJ1-2; D gene uncertain. The CDR3 has 13 amino acids. Deletions cut 0 bases from V and 7 bases from J, with 9 bases between. Germline values: CDR1 LGHNA, CDR2 YSLEER. CDR3 DNA sequence: TGCGCCAGCAGCCAAGACTTGGCTCGTGGCTACACCTTC. It specifies CASSQDLARGYTF.

The sample holds one count of this clone. This rearrangement joins TRBV9 to TRBJ2-7; 7 bases line up with TRBD2. Germline V gene sequence: CDR1 SGDLS, CDR2 YYNGEE. The CDR3 sequence is 14 residues long. V was pared by 4 bases and J by 0 bases, with 4 bases of the junction left unmatched. The CDR3 region has the DNA TGTGCCAGCAGCTCAAGCGGGATCTCCTACGAGCAGTACTTC. The encoded protein is CASSSSGISYEQYF.

The gene calls are TRBV30 and TRBJ1-1, with D perhaps TRBD1 (5 bases). The CDR3 is made up of 15 amino acids. The germline V gene has CDR1 GTSNPN and CDR2 SVGIG (reference sequence). The germline V and J ends were trimmed by 5 bases and 4 bases, with 20 bases remaining between them. CDR3 sequence (DNA): TGTGCCTGGGGGGGGAAGGGAGGATTGGTCACTGAAGCTTTCTTT. It encodes CAWGGKGGLVTEAFF. The entire variable domain, with the rest obtained from reference TRBV30 and TRBJ1-1, is as follows: SQTIHQWPATLVQPVGSPLSLECTVEGTSNPNLYWYRQAAGRGLQLLFYSVGIGQISSEVPQNLSASRPQDRQFILSSKKLLLSDSGFYLCAWGGKGGLVTEAFFGQGTRLTVV.

This rearrangement joins TRBV18 to TRBJ1-2, with D possibly TRBD1 on 5 matching bases. Trimming shortened V by 2 bases and J by 8 bases, and 6 bases separated the two germline ends. Germline assignment: CDR1 KGHSH and CDR2 LQKENI. The CDR3 has 11 residues. CDR3 in amino acids: CASSPGTGYTF. The CDR3 DNA reads as TGTGCCAGCTCACCAGGGACCGGCTACACCTTC. Full variable domain (missing parts from reference TRBV18 and TRBJ1-2): NAGVMQNPRHLVRRRGQEARLRCSPMKGHSHVYWYRQLPEEGLKFMVYLQKENIIDESGMPKERFSAEFPKEGPSILRIQQVVRGDSAAYFCASSPGTGYTFGSGTRLTVV.

J is TRBJ1-2 and V is TRBV10-3; D remains unclear. CDR1 and CDR2 from the germline V gene are ENHRY and SYGVKD. Trimming cost V 3 bases and J 7 bases, with 9 bases left between them. The CDR3 is made up of 12 amino acids. CDR3 amino acids: CAISDTSLGYTF. DNA of the CDR3: TGTGCCATCAGTGACACCTCCCTTGGCTACACCTTC.

The chain links TRBV18 to TRBJ2-1; 8 bases fit TRBD2. This CDR3 is 16 amino acids long. V lost 3 bases and J lost 6; bases outside the gene matches: 10. Germline V gene data show CDR1 as KGHSH and CDR2 as LQKENI. Here the CDR3 reads CASSPTRAGVINEQFF. The CDR3 bases are TGTGCCAGCTCACCGACGAGAGCGGGAGTTATCAATGAGCAGTTCTTC.

The CDR3 sequence is CASSGLAGGEQYF. Written as DNA, the CDR3 is TGTGCCAGTTCGGGACTAGCGGGAGGAGAGCAGTACTTC. The chain couples TRBV7-3 to TRBJ2-7, with 15 nucleotides matching TRBD2. There are 13 residues in the CDR3. With V trimmed by 9 bases and J by 7 bases, 4 bases remained unmatched. Per germline, CDR1 SGHTA and CDR2 FQGTGA.